The 19 T cell receptor beta chains given below trace back to one sample, sequenced in a study of human T cells and chemical hapten exposure. TCRdb used MiXCR to reprocess the RACE reads, holding one entry per CDR3 protein. Among over 95,000 distinct CDR3 sequences listed, under 15% were seen once. Time point described: patch test 1, 2 weeks after DPC sensitization. As for treatment: therapeutic diphenylcyclopropenone sensitization with weekly scalp DPC. The sample consisted of whole blood, taken in connection with sensitization to the hapten diphenylcyclopropenone (DPC). These receptors were taken from a woman between 35 and 50 years old with alopecia areata. Some clones in this sample may be carry-over from other donors' samples.

This rearrangement joins TRBV11-3 to TRBJ2-2; D is possibly TRBD1 (6 bases). The V gene lost 4 bases and the J gene lost 6 bases, with 9 bases spanning the gap. Germline loops: CDR1 SGHNT, CDR2 YENEEA. The CDR3 has 13 amino acids. The CDR3 spells CASSSQGPGELFF. The CDR3 DNA reads as TGTGCCAGCAGCTCACAGGGCCCCGGGGAGCTGTTTTTT.

This clonotype was found many times. The chain carries TRBV12-3 or TRBV12-4 and TRBJ2-2; 8 bases agree with TRBD2. V was clipped by 6 bases and J by 0 bases; unmatched bases: 3. The CDR3 has 15 amino acids. CDR3 nucleotide sequence: TGTGCCAGCAGAACTAGCGGAGCGAACACCGGGGAGCTGTTTTTT. Translating gives CASRTSGANTGELFF.

This clonotype was seen a few times. The J gene is TRBJ2-5, the V gene TRBV29-1, with TRBD2 identical over 7 bases. CDR3 length equals 14 residues. The germline V gene encodes CDR1 SQVTM and CDR2 ANQGSEA. V lost 7 bases and J lost 2; bases outside the gene matches: 10. CDR3 in amino acids: CSADAGARQETQYF. The CDR3 nucleotides read TGCAGCGCCGACGCGGGAGCCAGACAAGAGACCCAGTACTTC.

V is TRBV6-4 and J is TRBJ2-3; TRBD1 matches 7 bases. Trimming took 0 bases from V and 2 from J; bases not matched to a gene: 5. The CDR3 totals 16 residues. Germline-derived CDR1 and CDR2 are MRHNA and SNTAGT. In DNA form, the CDR3 reads TGTGCCAGCAGTGACTCGAGTGACAGGGCCACAGATACGCAGTATTTT. Protein: CASSDSSDRATDTQYF.

This clonotype was recorded at least ten times. This chain connects TRBV6-5 to TRBJ2-7; possible D gene TRBD1, 6 bases. Per germline, CDR1 MNHEY and CDR2 SVGAGI. V was shortened by 1 base and J by 5 bases, with 15 bases between the two germline ends. The CDR3 has 15 amino acids. CDR3 amino acids: CASSYFGQSENEQYF. The CDR3 DNA follows: TGTGCCAGCAGTTACTTCGGACAGTCCGAGAACGAGCAGTACTTC.

V is TRBV5-4 and J is TRBJ2-7; D call uncertain. This CDR3 spans 13 amino acids. The germline gives CDR1 SGHNT, CDR2 YYREEE (reference sequence). V dropped 2 bases and J dropped 7 bases, with 13 bases sitting between them. The CDR3 DNA is TGTGCCAGCAGCTTTGGTAAGCGACCGGAGCAGTACTTC. Protein sequence: CASSFGKRPEQYF.

The genes are TRBV5-4 and TRBJ2-1; D is undetermined. V was trimmed by 0 bases and J by 0 bases, leaving 16 bases between them. This CDR3 has 18 residues. Germline V gene lookup returns CDR1 SGHNT and CDR2 YYREEE (reference sequence). In DNA form, the CDR3 reads TGTGCCAGCAGCTTGGGGCAGGTCTCCTCGAGCTCCTACAATGAGCAGTTCTTC. Residues: CASSLGQVSSSSYNEQFF.

This chain joins TRBV28 and TRBJ2-7; D unresolved. The CDR3 contains 14 residues. V lost 2 bases and J 2 bases, leaving 10 bases between the germline ends. Germline assignment: CDR1 MDHEN and CDR2 SYDVKM. The CDR3, as DNA: TGTGCCAGCAGTTTAGCGAAAGAAGCCTACGAGCAGTACTTC. It translates to CASSLAKEAYEQYF.

This clonotype was picked up a small number of times. The genes are TRBV6-5 and TRBJ1-2, with D hard to call. V lost 5 bases to trimming and J lost 4 bases, with 17 bases between them. In germline, CDR1 is MNHEY, CDR2 SVGAGI. This CDR3 has 15 amino acids. As DNA, the CDR3 is TGTGCCAGCAGTGCCGAGGACGGCAATCTCTATGGCTACACCTTC. Residues: CASSAEDGNLYGYTF.

This clonotype was counted between two and nine times. V and J are TRBV28 and TRBJ2-6; D is possibly TRBD2 (6 bases). This CDR3 spans 17 amino acids. Germline-derived CDR1 and CDR2 are MDHEN and SYDVKM. Trimming removed 8 bases at V and 0 bases at J, with 17 bases between. The CDR3 nucleotides are TGTGCCAGCGGGGCACAAGCGGGCGCCTCTGGGGCCAACGTCCTGACTTTC. Protein: CASGAQAGASGANVLTF. Based on the CDR3 plus reference TRBV28 and TRBJ2-6, the full variable domain is DVKVTQSSRYLVKRTGEKVFLECVQDMDHENMFWYRQDPGLGLRLIYFSYDVKMKEKGDIPEGYSVSREKKERFSLILESASTNQTSMYLCASGAQAGASGANVLTFGAGSRLTVL.

This chain uses TRBV4-1 with TRBJ2-7, with 9 bases identical to TRBD1. The CDR3 covers 16 residues. Germline V gene lookup returns CDR1 MGHRA and CDR2 YSYEKL. V dropped 1 base and J dropped 3; count of bases not matched to a gene: 7. The CDR3 is CASSQGPGTGFYEQYF. The CDR3 DNA reads TGCGCCAGCAGCCAAGGTCCCGGGACAGGGTTCTACGAGCAGTACTTC.

This clonotype was observed many times. This sequence joins TRBV5-6 and TRBJ2-7; D might be TRBD1 (5 bases). V lost 2 bases and J lost 2, with 8 bases in between. The germline V gene encodes CDR1 SGHDT and CDR2 YYEEEE. The CDR3 has 13 residues. The CDR3 is CASSFEQAYEQYF. CDR3 DNA: TGTGCCAGCAGCTTTGAACAGGCCTACGAGCAGTACTTC.

This clonotype was observed a few times. The V call is TRBV28, the J call TRBJ2-7, with a possible D match to TRBD1 (5 bases). Germline V CDR1 and CDR2: MDHEN, SYDVKM. V was cut by 6 bases and J by 5 bases, with 17 bases left in between. This CDR3 contains 14 residues. DNA for the CDR3: TGTGCCAGCAGCCGCCCGGCAGGGCTCGACGAGCAGTACTTC. Its protein product is CASSRPAGLDEQYF.

This clonotype appeared a few times. This chain uses TRBV10-3 with TRBJ1-2; D may be TRBD1 (5 bases). Trimming removed 5 bases at V and 7 bases at J, with 20 bases between. This CDR3 is 15 amino acids long. From germline, CDR1 is ENHRY and CDR2 SYGVKD. The CDR3 sequence: CAISQVGQGKGGYTF. The DNA for the CDR3 is TGTGCCATCAGTCAGGTCGGGCAGGGCAAAGGTGGCTACACCTTC.

The chain is built from TRBV27 and TRBJ2-3; TRBD2 aligns across 13 bases. The CDR3 extends over 18 amino acids. Germline loops: CDR1 MNHEY, CDR2 SMNVEV (reference sequence). J lost 3 bases, V lost 4 bases, and 10 bases had no gene match. CDR3 region: CASSSRTSGSSGTDTQYF. The CDR3 coding sequence is TGTGCCAGCAGTTCGCGGACTAGCGGGAGTTCAGGGACAGATACGCAGTATTTT.

This clonotype occurred a few times. The J gene is TRBJ1-3, the V gene TRBV7-6; D gene unclear. Germline V gene lookup returns CDR1 SGHVS and CDR2 FNYEAQ. Trimming shortened V by 5 bases and J by 3 bases, and 8 bases separated the two germline ends. This CDR3 region has 13 residues. The CDR3 sequence: CASSLTNGNTIYF. Here the CDR3 DNA reads TGTGCCAGCAGCCTGACCAATGGAAACACCATATATTTT.

The V call is TRBV6-2 or TRBV6-3, the J call TRBJ2-2; a weak D match, TRBD2 (5 bases). Trimming cost V 6 bases and J 3 bases, with 11 bases left between them. This CDR3 comprises 14 residues. The germline gives CDR1 MNHEY, CDR2 SVGEGT. The CDR3 here is CASRKPGDTGELFF. CDR3 coding DNA: TGTGCCAGCAGAAAGCCCGGGGACACCGGGGAGCTGTTTTTT.

Points on this clonotype: At one end, the junction sequence differs from germline, possibly due to a read error. V gene TRBV7-9 combines with J gene TRBJ2-5; a weak D match, TRBD2 (5 bases). CDR1 and CDR2 from the germline V gene are SEHNR and FQNEAQ (reference sequence). The CDR3 runs 12 residues. CDR3 in DNA: TGTGCCAACAGCCCTAGCTCGGAGACCCAGTACTTC. Its protein is CANSPSSETQYF.

This sequence joins TRBV28 and TRBJ1-2; 8 bases line up with TRBD1. The CDR3 totals 13 residues. CDR1 and CDR2 (germline): MDHEN, SYDVKM. Trimming removed 3 bases from V and 7 bases from J; junction bases left unmatched: 4. CDR3 loop: CASSLEQGVGYTF. CDR3 coding DNA: TGTGCCAGCAGTTTGGAACAGGGGGTTGGCTACACCTTC.